Each of the 20 T cell receptor beta chains below was sequenced from the same sample in a study of blood T cell repertoires in COVID-19. The method was immunoSEQ multiplex PCR; TCRdb's version includes in-frame clones alone and lacks a portion of them. This table holds 90,000 to 100,000 clones, 85% found once. Sequences were obtained from peripheral blood. These receptors came from a man at least 80 years old with acute or convalescent COVID-19.

The J gene is TRBJ2-7, the V gene TRBV21-1; the table's TRBD2 call for D was not verified on the DNA. TRBV21-1 is annotated as a pseudogene. CDR3 length equals 18 residues. CDR3 protein: CASSKVATSGRNGYEQYF. In DNA form, the CDR3 reads TGTGCCAGCAGCAAAGTAGCGACTAGCGGGAGGAATGGCTACGAGCAGTACTTC.

The chain recombines TRBV11-3 with TRBJ2-2; 10 nucleotides align to TRBD2. The germline V gene has CDR1 SGHNT and CDR2 YENEEA. The ends lost 1 base at V and 3 bases at J; junction bases unmatched: 8. The CDR3 loop spans 18 amino acids. CDR3 DNA: TGTGCCAGCAGCTTAGGGGCTAGCGGGAGAACCGACACCGGGGAGCTGTTTTTT. This codes for CASSLGASGRTDTGELFF.

In this sample, this clone turned up once. The chain is built from TRBV28 and TRBJ1-1, with D possibly TRBD1 on 5 matching bases. The germline gives CDR1 MDHEN, CDR2 SYDVKM. The CDR3 contains 16 residues. Trimming shortened V by 4 bases and J by 0 bases, and 15 bases separated the two germline ends. Here the CDR3 DNA reads TGTGCCAGCAGTTCACACAGCCGGGGGGTGAACACTGAAGCTTTCTTT. Its protein is CASSSHSRGVNTEAFF.

The CDR3 loop reads CASTTGTGYFEQYF. The CDR3 DNA follows: TGTGCCAGCACCACCGGGACAGGGTATTTCGAGCAGTACTTC. V and J are TRBV6-5 and TRBJ2-7; 9 nucleotides agree with TRBD1. The germline V gene has CDR1 MNHEY and CDR2 SVGAGI. Trimming took 7 bases from V and 6 from J; bases not matched to a gene: 10. The CDR3 consists of 14 residues.

This chain joins TRBV5-8 and TRBJ1-2, with D hard to call. The CDR3 runs to 15 residues. The V gene's germline CDR1 is SGHTS and CDR2 YDEGEE. Trimming stripped 0 bases from V and 2 bases from J, with 11 bases between. The CDR3 here is CASSLGLRQNYGYTF. The CDR3 nucleotides are TGTGCCAGCAGCTTGGGGTTGAGGCAGAACTATGGCTACACCTTC.

This chain links TRBV3-1 (or the pseudogene TRBV3-2) with TRBJ2-7; D uncertain. CDR3 length: 12 amino acids. In germline, CDR1 is LGHDT, CDR2 YNNKEL (reference sequence). V shed 6 bases and J shed 9 bases, with 15 bases lying between them. DNA of the CDR3: TGTGCCAGCAGTCGGAGAATAGGAGTGCAGTACTTC. The encoded protein is CASSRRIGVQYF.

This clone was detected once. The chain combines TRBV6-5 with TRBJ1-2; D gene unclear. CDR1 is MNHEY and CDR2 is SVGAGI in the germline V gene. V gave up 1 base and J gave up 0 bases, with 9 bases separating them. The CDR3 consists of 15 residues. CDR3 sequence: CASSYYSNANYGYTF. The CDR3 DNA sequence: TGTGCCAGCAGTTACTACAGCAACGCTAACTATGGCTACACCTTC.

CDR3 sequence: CASSEGGLVGDEQFF. Written as DNA, the CDR3 is TGTGCCAGCAGTGAAGGTGGGCTGGTGGGCGATGAGCAGTTCTTC. The rearrangement uses TRBV2 and TRBJ2-1; D remains ambiguous. Germline V CDR1 and CDR2: SNHLY, FYNNEI. CDR3 length: 15 amino acids. Trimming took off 1 base at V and 8 bases at J, with 15 bases between the two ends.

The genes are TRBV19 and TRBJ1-6; no clear D. The CDR3 is 12 amino acids. Germline CDR1 reads LNHDA; CDR2 reads SQIVND (reference sequence). Trimming cost V 10 bases and J 8 bases, with 12 bases left between them. Here the CDR3 DNA reads TGTGCCACCCGATCCGGGGATTCACCCCTCCACTTT. Protein: CATRSGDSPLHF.

This clone appeared a single time. The rearrangement uses TRBV6-5 and TRBJ1-5; 8 nucleotides line up with TRBD1. The J segment lost 1 base and the V segment lost 6 bases, leaving 5 bases of the junction unmatched. The CDR3 contains 15 residues. Germline assignment: CDR1 MNHEY and CDR2 SVGAGI. The CDR3: CASRPDRASNQPQHF. In DNA form, the CDR3 reads TGTGCCAGCAGACCGGACAGGGCAAGCAATCAGCCCCAGCATTTT.

The chain combines TRBV19 with TRBJ2-7; 7 bases fit TRBD2. Germline CDR1 reads LNHDA; CDR2 reads SQIVND (reference sequence). The CDR3 consists of 17 residues. Unmatched junction bases numbered 11, after V lost 3 bases and J lost 0 bases. The CDR3: CASSIWPAGRRSYEQYF. DNA of the CDR3: TGTGCCAGTAGTATTTGGCCTGCCGGGAGGCGCTCCTACGAGCAGTACTTC.

The chain joins TRBV7-2 to TRBJ1-2; D unclear. This CDR3 is 15 amino acids long. Per the germline V gene, CDR1 is SGHTA and CDR2 is FQGNSA. V was trimmed by 3 bases and J by 4 bases, leaving 15 bases between them. The chain's CDR3 is CASSLNRGSSYGYTF. DNA for the CDR3: TGTGCCAGCAGCTTGAACCGAGGGTCCAGCTATGGCTACACCTTC.

CDR3 nucleotides: TGTGCCAGCCAGGGGACCCCTTATAGCAATCAGCCCCAGCATTTT. It yields the protein CASQGTPYSNQPQHF. The chain joins TRBV27 to TRBJ1-5, with D perhaps TRBD1 (6 bases). The V gene lost 8 bases and the J gene lost 0 bases, with 14 bases spanning the gap. Germline values: CDR1 MNHEY, CDR2 SMNVEV (reference sequence). CDR3 size: 15 residues.

The chain uses TRBV19 and TRBJ1-6; D gene unclear. V lost 4 bases, J lost 9 bases, and 19 bases lay in between. Germline CDR1 reads LNHDA; CDR2 reads SQIVND (reference sequence). The CDR3 length is 16 residues. CDR3 sequence: CASSTGRVLEGSPLHF. The CDR3 nucleotides are TGTGCCAGTAGTACCGGACGGGTGCTGGAGGGTTCACCCCTCCACTTT.

The chain uses TRBV15 and TRBJ2-5; tentatively, D is TRBD1 (6 bases). Per the germline V gene, CDR1 is LNHNV and CDR2 is YYDKDF (reference sequence). There are 14 residues in the CDR3. Trimming cost V 5 bases and J 9 bases, with 19 bases left between them. The CDR3 DNA is TGTGCCACCAGCCCCCCGGGTGGGGGCAGGGCCCAGTACTTC. Translated, it gives CATSPPGGGRAQYF.

This clone was counted at least ten times. The V gene is TRBV3-1 (or the pseudogene TRBV3-2), the J gene TRBJ1-6; TRBD1 is a possible D gene (6 bases). The CDR3 contains 18 residues. V was shortened by 8 bases and J by 5 bases, with 25 bases between the two germline ends. Germline V gene sequence: CDR1 LGHDT, CDR2 YNNKEL (reference sequence). The chain's CDR3 is CASHSPQGNGPDNSPLHF. The CDR3, as DNA: TGTGCCAGCCATTCGCCGCAGGGGAATGGACCCGATAATTCACCCCTCCACTTT.

The V call is TRBV7-9, the J call TRBJ1-6, with 7 positions matching TRBD1. The trim removed 1 base at V and 10 bases at J, leaving 10 bases unmatched. The germline gives CDR1 SEHNR, CDR2 FQNEAQ (reference sequence). This CDR3 has 16 residues. The CDR3 DNA follows: TGTGCCAGCAGCTTAGGATTGGGACAGTCTAGATCACCCCTCCACTTT. Translation: CASSLGLGQSRSPLHF.

CDR3 sequence reads: CATSDGGVDTQYF. Written as DNA, the CDR3 is TGTGCCACCAGTGATGGGGGGGTAGATACGCAGTATTTT. This chain connects TRBV24-1 to TRBJ2-3, with TRBD2 identical over 7 bases. The germline gives CDR1 KGHDR, CDR2 SFDVKD. The CDR3 sequence is 13 residues long. Trimming took 3 bases from V and 5 from J; bases not matched to a gene: 1.

This clone was seen a single time. The chain couples TRBV18 to TRBJ1-2; perhaps TRBD1 as D (5 bases). Germline assignment: CDR1 KGHSH and CDR2 LQKENI. Trimming took off 3 bases at V and 6 bases at J, with 14 bases between the two ends. The CDR3 loop spans 14 amino acids. CDR3 DNA: TGTGCCAGCTCACCGTCGGGCAGGGCGGATGGCTACACCTTC. As protein: CASSPSGRADGYTF.

The rearrangement uses TRBV28 and TRBJ1-4; D gene ambiguous. This CDR3 has 12 amino acids. V was clipped by 9 bases and J by 7 bases, with 12 bases between them. Germline CDR1 and CDR2: MDHEN and SYDVKM. In DNA, the CDR3 is TGTGCCAGTATCGGGTCTCGTGAAAAACTGTTTTTT. The encoded protein is CASIGSREKLFF.